This entry lists 11 T cell receptor beta chains sequenced from one sample in a study of OX40 agonist ivuxolimab in advanced cancers. Produced via immunoSEQ multiplex PCR; TCRdb's table is partial and in-frame only. In the table there are 35,000 or so clones, 70% to 85% of which are singletons. Sequenced material: CD4+ or CD8+ T cells sorted from blood, taken in a trial of the OX40 agonist ivuxolimab. The receptors were sampled from an adult with an advanced solid tumor such as melanoma, head and neck, liver or kidney cancer.

The rearrangement uses TRBV30 and TRBJ1-6, with 7 bases matching TRBD1. V was pared by 4 bases and J by 7 bases, with 7 bases of the junction left unmatched. In germline, CDR1 is GTSNPN, CDR2 SVGIG (reference sequence). This CDR3 comprises 14 residues. Here the CDR3 reads CAWNPGDSNSPLHF. DNA for the CDR3: TGTGCCTGGAATCCAGGGGACAGCAATTCACCCCTCCACTTT.

This sequence joins TRBV2 and TRBJ1-5; D remains ambiguous. Trimming shortened V by 3 bases and J by 6 bases, and 15 bases separated the two germline ends. The CDR3 is 15 amino acids. CDR1 is SNHLY and CDR2 is FYNNEI in the germline V gene. This chain's CDR3 is CASSDSVTEGQPQHF. CDR3 nucleotide sequence: TGTGCCAGCAGTGACTCGGTCACGGAGGGTCAGCCCCAGCATTTT.

The chain couples TRBV11-3 to TRBJ1-1, with 7 bases matching TRBD1. CDR3 length: 14 amino acids. V gave up 5 bases and J gave up 0 bases; unmatched junction bases: 3. The germline CDR1 and CDR2 sequences are SGHNT and YENEEA. The CDR3 bases are TGTGCCAGCAGCCCAGGGACAGTGAACACTGAAGCTTTCTTT. This translates into CASSPGTVNTEAFF. Full variable domain (outside the CDR3, taken from reference TRBV11-3 and TRBJ1-1): EAGVVQSPRYKIIEKKQPVAFWCNPISGHNTLYWYLQNLGQGPELLIRYENEEAVDDSQLPKDRFSAERLKGVDSTLKIQPAELGDSAVYLCASSPGTVNTEAFFGQGTRLTVV.

The gene calls are TRBV30 and TRBJ1-1; 10 nucleotides match TRBD1. From germline, CDR1 is GTSNPN and CDR2 SVGIG (reference sequence). The V gene end was trimmed by 2 bases and the J gene end by 2 bases; junction bases not matched to a gene: 14. The CDR3 loop spans 18 amino acids. The CDR3 region has the DNA TGTGCCTGGAGTCCCGACATACAGGACAGGGGGAGTAACACTGAAGCTTTCTTT. It codes for CAWSPDIQDRGSNTEAFF.

The chain uses TRBV19 and TRBJ1-1, with 12 bases identical to TRBD1. Germline V gene lookup returns CDR1 LNHDA and CDR2 SQIVND (reference sequence). The CDR3 covers 14 residues. The J segment lost 12 bases and the V segment lost 4 bases, leaving 9 bases of the junction unmatched. Here the CDR3 DNA reads TGTGCCAGTAGTACCGGGACAGGGGGCACGAAATCTTTCTTT. Protein sequence: CASSTGTGGTKSFF.

This chain joins TRBV18 and TRBJ1-1; tentatively, D is TRBD1 (5 bases). The CDR3 contains 15 residues. In germline, CDR1 is KGHSH, CDR2 LQKENI. Trimming took 3 bases from V and 6 from J, leaving 17 bases between them. The CDR3: CASSPLGTVGAEAFF. CDR3 DNA: TGTGCCAGCTCACCTCTTGGGACTGTCGGCGCTGAAGCTTTCTTT.

V and J are TRBV5-4 and TRBJ1-4; 8 bases are shared with TRBD1. Germline assignment: CDR1 SGHNT and CDR2 YYREEE (reference sequence). The CDR3 has 15 amino acids. V lost 4 bases and J lost 8; bases outside the gene matches: 10. Here the CDR3 reads CASSHDRGGREKLFF. CDR3 bases: TGTGCCAGCAGCCATGACAGGGGCGGTCGAGAAAAACTGTTTTTT.

V usage is TRBV5-4 and J usage is TRBJ1-4; D may be TRBD1 (5 bases). V shed 4 bases and J shed 4 bases, with 23 bases lying between them. The CDR3 is made up of 18 amino acids. CDR1 SGHNT and CDR2 YYREEE come from the germline V gene (reference sequence). The CDR3: CASSPYPGYVGGNEKLFF. The CDR3 nucleotides are TGTGCCAGCAGCCCTTATCCGGGCTACGTGGGGGGTAATGAAAAACTGTTTTTT.

CDR3 coding DNA: TGTGCCAGCAGCTTAACAGGACGAAGCACAGATACGCAGTATTTT. It specifies CASSLTGRSTDTQYF. V usage is TRBV7-3 and J usage is TRBJ2-3, with D unresolved. V lost 0 bases and J 0 bases, leaving 7 bases between the germline ends. CDR1 is SGHTA, CDR2 FQGTGA, per germline. This CDR3 is 15 amino acids long.

This chain joins TRBV5-1 and TRBJ1-2; D possibly corresponds to TRBD1 (6 bases). CDR1 and CDR2 from the germline V gene are SGHRS and YFSETQ. CDR3 length: 13 amino acids. The ends were cut back, 3 bases at V and 0 bases at J, with 6 bases in the middle. As DNA, the CDR3 is TGCGCCAGCAGCTACAGGGCTAACTATGGCTACACCTTC. Its protein product is CASSYRANYGYTF.

The rearrangement links TRBV2 to TRBJ2-3, with TRBD2 matching over 16 bases. The CDR3 loop spans 17 amino acids. The V gene's germline CDR1 is SNHLY and CDR2 FYNNEI. V was pared by 3 bases and J by 6 bases, with 6 bases of the junction left unmatched. CDR3 sequence: CASSDPGLAGGVDTQYF. For the CDR3, the DNA is TGTGCCAGCAGTGATCCGGGACTAGCGGGGGGGGTCGATACGCAGTATTTT.